The 2 T cell receptor beta chains below all came from one sample that was sequenced in a study of early T cells in non-severe SARS-CoV-2 infection. TCRdb called the 5' RACE reads again in MiXCR, with one record for every CDR3 protein. In the table there are 50,000 to 80,000 distinct CDR3 sequences, roughly 9% of which are singletons. The specimen comprised whole blood, sampled at baseline. Source of these receptors: an adult who was a healthcare worker with PCR-confirmed SARS-CoV-2 infection or an uninfected control (not recorded which).

The chain combines TRBV6-2 or TRBV6-3 with TRBJ2-1, with 9 bases lining up with TRBD1. With 5 bases clipped from V and 6 bases from J, the junction kept 8 bases outside the gene matches. The CDR3 totals 15 residues. Germline V CDR1 and CDR2: MNHEY, SVGEGT. The CDR3 DNA is TGTGCCAGCAGTAAGCTCAGGACAGGGGTCAATGAGCAGTTCTTC. Its protein is CASSKLRTGVNEQFF.

This clonotype was counted many times. This chain joins TRBV15 and TRBJ2-7; D gene ambiguous. CDR1 is LNHNV, CDR2 YYDKDF, per germline (reference sequence). The V end lost 0 bases, the J end lost 2 bases, and 11 bases lay between the germline ends. The CDR3 runs 15 residues. The CDR3 DNA sequence: TGTGCCACCAGCAGAGAGCTAGACAAACCCTACGAGCAGTACTTC. This gives the protein CATSRELDKPYEQYF.